Shown below are 27 T cell receptor beta chains from a single sample sequenced in a study of cytomegalovirus exposure and HLA in healthy donors. The PCR made use of 60 Vbeta and 13 Jbeta primers. Assay: immunoSEQ multiplex PCR; the TCRdb copy retains only in-frame clones and omits some. Among more than 130,000 clones, roughly three quarters were seen once, and the ten largest hold about 3.9%. The specimen was PBMCs. These receptors all stem from a man between 18 and 29 years old in good health and CMV-seronegative.

The chain couples TRBV30 to TRBJ2-7, with D maybe TRBD2 (5 bases). The germline CDR1 and CDR2 sequences are GTSNPN and SVGIG (reference sequence). The CDR3 extends over 11 amino acids. Trimming shortened V by 0 bases and J by 9 bases, and 9 bases separated the two germline ends. Here the CDR3 DNA reads TGTGCCTGGAGTGTGGGCCGGGGGCAGTACTTC. Translating it yields CAWSVGRGQYF. The full variable domain, its missing parts supplied by reference TRBV30 and TRBJ2-7, is SQTIHQWPATLVQPVGSPLSLECTVEGTSNPNLYWYRQAAGRGLQLLFYSVGIGQISSEVPQNLSASRPQDRQFILSSKKLLLSDSGFYLCAWSVGRGQYFGPGTRLTVT.

This chain links TRBV5-1 with TRBJ1-1; tentatively, D is TRBD1 (6 bases). V gave up 2 bases and J gave up 0 bases, with 20 bases separating them. The CDR3 spans 18 residues. CDR1 is SGHRS and CDR2 is YFSETQ in the germline V gene. The CDR3: CASSFQGGGALLNTEAFF. In nucleotides, the CDR3 is TGCGCCAGCAGCTTCCAGGGCGGGGGGGCGCTTTTGAACACTGAAGCTTTCTTT.

The V and J genes are TRBV30 and TRBJ1-1, with D possibly matching TRBD1 (5 bases). V was cut by 3 bases and J by 1 base, with 9 bases left in between. The CDR3 has 13 residues. Germline lookup yields CDR1 GTSNPN and CDR2 SVGIG (reference sequence). The DNA for the CDR3 is TGTGCCTGGAGGGGTCAGGGGAACACTGAAGCTTTCTTT. This translates into CAWRGQGNTEAFF.

The genes are TRBV7-3 and TRBJ2-5; no clear D. The tail of the sequence fits TRBJ2-7 better, so the J call may be wrong. Germline values: CDR1 SGHTA, CDR2 FQGTGA. The CDR3 contains 12 residues. The CDR3 spells CASMEWIYEQYF. The DNA of the CDR3 is TGTGCCAGCATGGAGTGGATCTACGAGCAGTACTTC.

V is TRBV2 and J is TRBJ2-3; TRBD2 aligns across 14 bases. Germline loops: CDR1 SNHLY, CDR2 FYNNEI. CDR3 size: 16 residues. V lost 5 bases to trimming and J lost 3 bases; unmatched junction nucleotides: 4. The CDR3 DNA reads as TGTGCCAGCAGTCGGACTAGCGGGAGGCGGACAGATACGCAGTATTTT. Amino acids: CASSRTSGRRTDTQYF.

The chain is built from TRBV15 and TRBJ1-2; no firm D call. This CDR3 region has 14 residues. The V end was cut by 5 bases, the J end by 5 bases, with 15 bases between. Germline CDR1 LNHNV, CDR2 YYDKDF (reference sequence). The DNA of the CDR3 is TGTGCCACCAGCGAACCCGGCCGGGGTTATGGCTACACCTTC. Its translation is CATSEPGRGYGYTF. The full variable domain, in which reference TRBV15 and TRBJ1-2 provide the parts outside the CDR3, is DAMVIQNPRYQVTQFGKPVTLSCSQTLNHNVMYWYQQKSSQAPKLLFHYYDKDFNNEADTPDNFQSRRPNTSFCFLDIRSPGLGDTAMYLCATSEPGRGYGYTFGSGTRLTVV.

This chain uses TRBV2 with TRBJ2-1; the D gene is possibly TRBD1 (7 bases). The V end was cut by 6 bases, the J end by 7 bases, with 19 bases between. Germline V gene sequence: CDR1 SNHLY, CDR2 FYNNEI. This CDR3 region has 15 residues. Here the CDR3 DNA reads TGTGCCAGCAGGCACCAGACAGGGAGGTCGAATGAGCAGTTCTTC. Amino acids: CASRHQTGRSNEQFF.

This clone appeared a single time. The rearrangement uses TRBV7-3 and TRBJ1-2, with D hard to call. V was clipped by 5 bases and J by 4 bases, with 23 bases between them. Germline lookup yields CDR1 SGHTA and CDR2 FQGTGA. The CDR3 is made up of 17 amino acids. The chain's CDR3 is CASSPEVWPASSYGYTF. Written as DNA, the CDR3 is TGTGCCAGCAGCCCCGAGGTCTGGCCTGCCTCTAGCTATGGCTACACCTTC.

The chain combines TRBV28 with TRBJ1-2, with TRBD1 identical over 10 bases. Losses at the gene ends were 7 bases for V and 7 bases for J; bases not matched to a gene: 9. The CDR3 spans 14 residues. The germline gives CDR1 MDHEN, CDR2 SYDVKM. CDR3 DNA: TGTGCCAGCACCGGGACAGGGGAAATAATTGGCTACACCTTC. Amino acid sequence: CASTGTGEIIGYTF.

The V and J genes are TRBV7-8 and TRBJ2-7, with TRBD2 matching over 14 bases. The germline CDR1 and CDR2 sequences are SGHVS and FQNEAQ. The CDR3 length is 17 residues. Trimming removed 4 bases from V and 2 bases from J; junction bases left unmatched: 7. The DNA for the CDR3 is TGTGCCAGCAGCTCTGGGACTAGCGGGGGCCTCACCTACGAGCAGTACTTC. This gives the protein CASSSGTSGGLTYEQYF.

The chain carries TRBV5-6 and TRBJ2-4, with TRBD1 matching 7 bases. In germline, CDR1 is SGHDT, CDR2 YYEEEE. This CDR3 contains 13 residues. Trimming took 4 bases from V and 9 from J; bases not matched to a gene: 7. The CDR3 protein is CASSVQGSGIQYF. CDR3 sequence (DNA): TGTGCCAGCAGCGTACAGGGGTCGGGCATTCAGTACTTC.

The V and J genes are TRBV2 and TRBJ1-1; the D gene is possibly TRBD1 (6 bases). The CDR3 runs to 15 residues. Per germline, CDR1 SNHLY and CDR2 FYNNEI. Trimming cost V 6 bases and J 3 bases, with 17 bases left between them. CDR3 sequence (DNA): TGTGCCAGCAGCCAAAACCGGAACAGGGACACTGAAGCTTTCTTT. Encoded protein: CASSQNRNRDTEAFF.

The gene calls are TRBV28 and TRBJ2-7; 9 bases align to TRBD2. The CDR3 has 15 residues. Germline CDR1 MDHEN, CDR2 SYDVKM. V lost 5 bases, J lost 3 bases, and 8 bases stayed unmatched. The CDR3 region has the DNA TGTGCCAGCAGTAAGTGGGCTAGCGGGGTCTACGAGCAGTACTTC. It encodes CASSKWASGVYEQYF.

This chain uses TRBV5-1 with TRBJ1-1; D gene uncertain. Deletions cut 0 bases from V and 7 bases from J, with 7 bases between. The length of the CDR3 is 12 residues. CDR1 is SGHRS and CDR2 is YFSETQ in the germline V gene. The CDR3 region is CASSLDGFEAFF. The CDR3 DNA follows: TGCGCCAGCAGCTTGGACGGTTTTGAAGCTTTCTTT.

This sequence joins TRBV29-1 and TRBJ2-1, with 7 bases that match TRBD2. The CDR3 sequence is 15 residues long. CDR1 is SQVTM, CDR2 ANQGSEA, per germline. With 4 bases clipped from V and 10 bases from J, the junction kept 16 bases outside the gene matches. This CDR3 is CSVVLGKRDFREQFF. CDR3 nucleotides: TGCAGCGTTGTCCTGGGGAAGCGGGACTTCAGAGAGCAGTTCTTC.

This clone turned up a few times. CDR3 protein: CASGLNQPQHF. The DNA of the CDR3 is TGTGCCAGCGGGCTGAATCAGCCCCAGCATTTT. The chain joins TRBV27 to TRBJ1-5; D is unclear. The CDR3 length is 11 residues. The germline CDR1 and CDR2 sequences are MNHEY and SMNVEV (reference sequence). V shed 8 bases and J shed 4 bases, with 6 bases lying between them.

This clone turned up a few times. The chain joins TRBV5-1 to TRBJ1-1, with D hard to call. The CDR3 loop spans 14 amino acids. V lost 2 bases and J 1 base, leaving 9 bases between the germline ends. In germline, CDR1 is SGHRS, CDR2 YFSETQ. The CDR3: CASSFWAGNTEAFF. DNA for the CDR3: TGCGCCAGCAGCTTTTGGGCAGGGAACACTGAAGCTTTCTTT.

This clone came up a few times. The J gene is TRBJ1-2, the V gene TRBV29-1; possibly TRBD1 for D (5 bases). Germline CDR1 and CDR2: SQVTM and ANQGSEA. The CDR3 length is 13 residues. Trimming stripped 4 bases from V and 3 bases from J, with 12 bases between. The CDR3 region is CSVVPGRDYGYTF. Written as DNA, the CDR3 is TGCAGCGTTGTCCCGGGCAGGGACTATGGCTACACCTTC.

In this sample, this clone turned up a few times. J is TRBJ2-5 and V is TRBV6-4; D remains unclear. This CDR3 contains 13 residues. The V end lost 5 bases, the J end lost 7 bases, and 14 bases lay between the germline ends. Germline V gives CDR1 MRHNA, CDR2 SNTAGT. DNA for the CDR3: TGTGCCAGCAGTCTGTCTAGTGAGGCGACCCAGTACTTC. Residues: CASSLSSEATQYF.

The chain combines TRBV5-4 with TRBJ2-3; TRBD1 agrees at 10 bases. The ends lost 7 bases at V and 0 bases at J; junction bases unmatched: 17. There are 19 residues in the CDR3. The germline V gene encodes CDR1 SGHNT and CDR2 YYREEE (reference sequence). CDR3 sequence reads: CASPSARDRGMTSTDTQYF. CDR3 coding DNA: TGTGCCAGCCCCTCGGCCCGGGACAGGGGAATGACTAGCACAGATACGCAGTATTTT.

The V gene is TRBV27, the J gene TRBJ2-1; D uncertain. The V gene's germline CDR1 is MNHEY and CDR2 SMNVEV (reference sequence). Trimming left V 0 bases short and J 8 bases short, with 8 bases between. The CDR3 is 13 residues long. CDR3 sequence: CASSLSTVHEQFF. The CDR3 DNA reads as TGTGCCAGCAGTTTATCAACTGTCCATGAGCAGTTCTTC.

The chain carries TRBV5-6 and TRBJ2-3; 9 bases are shared with TRBD2. CDR1 is SGHDT, CDR2 YYEEEE, per germline. J was trimmed by 0 bases and V by 7 bases; bases with no gene match: 6. The length of the CDR3 is 15 residues. The CDR3 loop is CASLTGTSSTDTQYF. The DNA for the CDR3 is TGTGCCAGCCTGACCGGGACTAGCAGCACAGATACGCAGTATTTT.

This chain joins TRBV7-9 and TRBJ2-4; TRBD2 agrees at 14 bases. The CDR3 contains 19 residues. J was trimmed by 1 base and V by 2 bases; bases with no gene match: 7. Per the germline V gene, CDR1 is SEHNR and CDR2 is FQNEAQ (reference sequence). In DNA, the CDR3 is TGTGCCAGCAGCTTATGGGGACTAGCGGGGGATGCGGCCAAAAACATTCAGTACTTC. Amino acids: CASSLWGLAGDAAKNIQYF.

This clone has only one observation. V usage is TRBV4-2 and J usage is TRBJ1-1; TRBD1 agrees at 7 bases. The J segment lost 5 bases and the V segment lost 5 bases, leaving 14 bases of the junction unmatched. This CDR3 has 16 amino acids. Germline V gene lookup returns CDR1 LGHNA and CDR2 YNFKEQ. The CDR3 sequence is CASSSDEVGGWTEAFF. The CDR3 DNA follows: TGTGCCAGCAGCTCCGATGAAGTAGGGGGCTGGACTGAAGCTTTCTTT.

The J gene is TRBJ1-2, the V gene TRBV5-1; D is unresolved. Germline V gene lookup returns CDR1 SGHRS and CDR2 YFSETQ. V dropped 3 bases and J dropped 4 bases, with 25 bases sitting between them. The CDR3 totals 18 residues. CDR3 nucleotides: TGCGCCAGCAGCTCTGTGGAAGGTACTACTCGTGCCCTCTATGGCTACACCTTC. This gives the protein CASSSVEGTTRALYGYTF.

The rearrangement links TRBV6-5 to TRBJ2-7; D possibly corresponds to TRBD1 (6 bases). The V gene's germline CDR1 is MNHEY and CDR2 SVGAGI. Trimming shortened V by 2 bases and J by 4 bases, and 9 bases separated the two germline ends. The CDR3 has 13 amino acids. CDR3 amino acids: CASSYGQIYEQYF. The CDR3 region has the DNA TGTGCCAGCAGTTACGGACAGATTTACGAGCAGTACTTC.

The chain couples TRBV30 to TRBJ1-6, with TRBD1 matching over 7 bases. V lost 4 bases to trimming and J lost 9 bases; unmatched junction nucleotides: 9. The V gene's germline CDR1 is GTSNPN and CDR2 SVGIG (reference sequence). This CDR3 has 14 residues. This CDR3 reads CAWKRGTVGSPLHF. The CDR3, as DNA: TGTGCCTGGAAGCGTGGGACAGTGGGTTCACCCCTCCACTTT.